Listed below are T cell receptor beta chains from one sample, sequenced in a study of T cells in Graves' hyperthyroidism and ophthalmopathy. TCRdb used MiXCR to reprocess the multiplex PCR reads, holding one entry per CDR3 protein. The sample lists around 600,000 distinct CDR3 sequences, nearly 45% occurring once. Specimen: peripheral blood or thyroid tissue (not recorded which). These receptors were collected from an adult man with Graves' disease, either hyperthyroidism or ophthalmopathy (not recorded which). Each CDR3 is given with its conserved first and last residue. The D gene is left open where the match is weak. Size is stated for part of the rows, as once, few or many counts, or as a class when the clone is expanded.

>.|.|TRBJ1-1|TRBV5-1
CASSVDQIGSEAFF
TGCGCCAGCAGCGTTGACCAGATTGGCTCTGAAGCTTTCTTT
>.|.|TRBJ2-5|TRBV19
CASRGGRFETQYF
TGTGCCAGTAGAGGGGGACGGTTTGAGACCCAGTACTTC
>.|.|TRBJ1-6|TRBV10-3
CASSKGQSSYNSPLHF
TGTGCCAGCAGTAAAGGACAGAGCTCCTATAATTCACCCCTCCACTTT
>once|TRBD2|TRBJ2-5|TRBV25-1
CASSECRPGLAGARETQYF
TGTGCCAGCAGTGAATGTCGTCCGGGACTAGCGGGAGCCCGGGAGACCCAGTACTTC
>.|TRBD1|TRBJ2-5|TRBV7-2
CASSIRDRGPETQYF
TGTGCCAGCAGTATCCGGGACAGGGGGCCCGAGACCCAGTACTTC
>few|.|TRBJ1-5|TRBV12-3/TRBV12-4
CASSRGTAIVQPQHF
TGTGCCAGCAGCCGTGGGACCGCAATAGTTCAGCCCCAGCATTTT
>.|TRBD1|TRBJ2-5|TRBV20-1
CSATGTGRAQYF
TGCAGTGCAACCGGGACAGGGAGAGCCCAGTACTTC
>once|.|TRBJ2-7|TRBV7-9
CASSLAAGHEQYF
TGTGCCAGCAGCTTAGCCGCAGGGCACGAGCAGTACTTC
>many|.|TRBJ1-6|TRBV7-9
CASSLTVGGDSPLHF
TGTGCCAGCAGCCTGACCGTAGGAGGGGATTCACCCCTCCACTTT
>few|TRBD2|TRBJ2-5|TRBV27
CASSLSGLGQQYF
TGTGCCAGCAGTTTATCGGGACTAGGACAGCAGTACTTC
>.|.|TRBJ1-6|TRBV7-9
CASRGRNYNSPLHF
TGTGCCAGCAGAGGTCGGAACTATAATTCACCCCTCCACTTT
>.|.|TRBJ1-5|TRBV12-3/TRBV12-4
CASSEGHLNQPQHF
TGTGCCAGCAGTGAAGGACACCTCAATCAGCCCCAGCATTTT
>.|.|TRBJ1-2|TRBV20-1
CSARVVAAHGYTF
TGCAGTGCTAGGGTGGTGGCAGCCCATGGCTACACCTTC
>few|.|TRBJ1-2|TRBV7-2
CASSLDGGRNYGYTF
TGTGCCAGCAGCTTAGACGGGGGCCGAAACTATGGCTACACCTTC
>.|.|TRBJ1-4|TRBV5-5
CASSLGWAVIGEKLFF
TGTGCCAGCAGCTTAGGGTGGGCTGTGATTGGCGAAAAACTGTTTTTT
>few|TRBD2|TRBJ2-5|TRBV7-9
CASSFSRTSGSRETQYF
TGTGCCAGCAGCTTCTCTAGGACTAGCGGGAGTCGAGAGACCCAGTACTTC
>.|TRBD1|TRBJ2-6|TRBV2
CASVVSGQGSSGANVLTF
TGTGCCAGCGTTGTTTCGGGACAGGGGAGCTCTGGGGCCAACGTCCTGACTTTC
>.|.|TRBJ1-1|TRBV19
CASSIGGGPNTEAFF
TGTGCCAGTAGTATAGGTGGGGGACCTAACACTGAAGCTTTCTTT
>.|.|TRBJ1-3|TRBV6-2/TRBV6-3
CASSYSATPGNTIYF
TGTGCCAGCAGTTACTCAGCCACTCCTGGAAACACCATATATTTT
>few|.|TRBJ2-7|TRBV20-1
CSGKFDGYEQYF
TGCAGTGGAAAATTCGACGGATACGAGCAGTACTTC
>.|TRBD1|TRBJ2-7|TRBV20-1
CSASSAGGYEQYF
TGCAGTGCTAGTTCGGCAGGGGGCTACGAGCAGTACTTC
>few|.|TRBJ2-7|TRBV12-3/TRBV12-4
CASSFMSSYEQYF
TGTGCCAGCAGTTTTATGAGCTCCTACGAGCAGTACTTC
>few|.|TRBJ2-7|TRBV20-1
CSARVRGGEGEQYF
TGCAGTGCTAGAGTTCGCGGGGGCGAGGGCGAGCAGTACTTC
>.|.|TRBJ1-4|TRBV19
CASTGQFRGNEKLFF
TGTGCCAGTACCGGACAGTTTAGGGGTAATGAAAAACTGTTTTTT
>few|.|TRBJ1-3|TRBV6-5
CASSPYEQYSGNTIYF
TGTGCCAGCAGTCCATACGAACAGTACTCTGGAAACACCATATATTTT
>.|TRBD1|TRBJ1-2|TRBV25-1
CASSEGTGGARPNYGYTF
TGTGCCAGCAGCGAAGGGACAGGGGGCGCGCGGCCTAACTATGGCTACACCTTC
>.|.|TRBJ2-1|TRBV7-9
CASSVGTVLDNEQFF
TGTGCCAGCAGCGTTGGGACGGTTTTAGACAATGAGCAGTTCTTC
>.|TRBD2|TRBJ2-5|TRBV5-4
CASSTGTSQETQYF
TGTGCCAGCAGCACGGGGACTAGCCAAGAGACCCAGTACTTC
>.|TRBD2|TRBJ2-7|TRBV2
CASRRTAGVKYEQYF
TGTGCCAGCAGGAGGACGGCGGGGGTAAAGTACGAGCAGTACTTC
>few|TRBD2|TRBJ2-7|TRBV7-2
CASSLGSGTGYEQYF
TGTGCCAGCAGCTTAGGAAGCGGGACGGGGTACGAGCAGTACTTC
>few|.|TRBJ2-7|TRBV7-8
CASSFGLGGNEQYF
TGTGCCAGCAGCTTCGGGCTTGGGGGCAACGAGCAGTACTTC
>.|TRBD1|TRBJ1-4|TRBV12-3/TRBV12-4
CASSLGQGAFEKLFF
TGTGCCAGCAGTTTAGGACAGGGGGCGTTTGAAAAACTGTTTTTT
>.|.|TRBJ2-7|TRBV29-1
CSVENRDPYEQYF
TGCAGCGTTGAAAACCGGGACCCCTACGAGCAGTACTTC
>.|.|TRBJ1-4|TRBV25-1
CASSLEGYTGPPNEKLFF
TGTGCTAGCAGCTTAGAGGGCTACACCGGGCCGCCTAATGAAAAACTGTTTTTT
>few|TRBD2|TRBJ2-5|TRBV13
CASSWGSGRTPGTQYF
TGTGCCAGCAGCTGGGGTAGCGGGAGGACCCCAGGGACCCAGTACTTC
>many|.|TRBJ2-5|TRBV25-1
CASSEYRGETQYF
TGTGCCAGCAGTGAATATAGGGGGGAGACCCAGTACTTC
>.|TRBD1|TRBJ2-6|TRBV29-1
CSVEEFSQGAIRSGANVLTF
TGCAGCGTTGAAGAGTTTTCCCAGGGGGCGATCCGCTCTGGGGCCAACGTCCTGACTTTC
>.|TRBD2|TRBJ2-7|TRBV7-6
CASSLGSGRAGEQYF
TGTGCCAGCAGCTTAGGTAGCGGGAGGGCAGGCGAGCAGTACTTC
>once|TRBD1|TRBJ1-5|TRBV10-2
CASTHSRDSWQPQHF
TGTGCCAGCACCCACTCCCGGGACAGTTGGCAGCCCCAGCATTTT
>.|.|TRBJ1-2|TRBV25-1
CASSQDPSYGYTF
TGTGCCAGCAGCCAAGATCCCAGCTATGGCTACACCTTC
>few|TRBD2|TRBJ2-7|TRBV20-1
CSAILGTSGTYEQYF
TGCAGTGCTATCCTTGGGACTAGCGGAACCTACGAGCAGTACTTC
>.|.|TRBJ1-6|TRBV11-1
CASSLGRGVSPLHF
TGTGCCAGCAGCCTAGGAAGAGGGGTCTCACCCCTCCACTTT
>once|TRBD1|TRBJ2-5|TRBV19
CASSITTGGGETQYF
TGTGCCAGTAGTATTACAACAGGGGGTGGTGAGACCCAGTACTTC
>many|.|TRBJ2-5|TRBV25-1
CASSALEARQQETQYF
TGTGCCAGCAGTGCCCTAGAAGCCCGGCAGCAAGAGACCCAGTACTTC
>many|.|TRBJ2-2|TRBV7-3
CASSYGTSTGELFF
TGTGCCAGCAGCTACGGGACTTCCACCGGGGAGCTGTTTTTT
>.|TRBD1|TRBJ1-2|TRBV25-1
CASKDRAENYGYTF
TGTGCCAGCAAGGACAGGGCCGAGAACTATGGCTACACCTTC
>few|.|TRBJ2-7|TRBV9
CASSYNGRSNEQYF
TGTGCCAGCAGTTACAATGGGAGGTCCAACGAGCAGTACTTC
>.|TRBD1|TRBJ1-4|TRBV19
CASTGRPGTADEKLFF
TGTGCCAGTACCGGGAGGCCCGGGACAGCCGATGAAAAACTGTTTTTT
>few|.|TRBJ2-7|TRBV20-1
CSATLDGSYEQYF
TGCAGTGCTACACTGGACGGATCCTACGAGCAGTACTTC
>many|.|TRBJ1-5|TRBV14
CASSLMDGPSHF
TGTGCCAGCAGCCTCATGGACGGCCCATCGCATTTT
>.|.|TRBJ2-6|TRBV2
CASSDYGAGGANVLTF
TGTGCCAGCAGTGACTATGGGGCTGGTGGGGCCAACGTCCTGACTTTC
>.|TRBD1|TRBJ2-7|TRBV20-1
CSARGVGQVLPSSYEQYF
TGCAGTGCTAGAGGGGTGGGACAGGTTTTACCCTCCTCCTACGAGCAGTACTTC
>.|.|TRBJ2-5|TRBV15
CATSRGEGSNQPQYF
TGTGCCACCAGCAGAGGGGAAGGAAGCAATCAGCCCCAGTACTTC
>once|.|TRBJ1-1|TRBV19
CASSAEGRGAVNTEAFF
TGTGCCAGTAGTGCCGAAGGACGGGGGGCAGTGAACACTGAAGCTTTCTTT
>.|.|TRBJ1-6|TRBV7-3
CASSLASGGSSYNSPLHF
TGTGCCAGCAGCTTAGCTTCGGGGGGGAGCTCCTATAATTCACCCCTCCACTTT
>few|.|TRBJ1-2|TRBV7-3
CASTPTAGRIYGYTF
TGTGCCAGCACCCCGACCGCCGGCAGGATCTATGGCTACACCTTC
>many|.|TRBJ1-5|TRBV2
CASSGQGAGQPQHF
TGTGCCAGCAGTGGCCAAGGTGCGGGTCAGCCCCAGCATTTT
>.|.|TRBJ1-6|TRBV7-2
CASTKGPGFESSYNSPLHF
TGTGCCAGCACCAAAGGCCCTGGTTTCGAGAGCTCCTATAATTCACCCCTCCACTTT
>.|.|TRBJ2-7|TRBV10-3
CAISPGQISIGYEQYF
TGTGCCATCAGTCCAGGACAGATCAGTATCGGGTACGAGCAGTACTTC